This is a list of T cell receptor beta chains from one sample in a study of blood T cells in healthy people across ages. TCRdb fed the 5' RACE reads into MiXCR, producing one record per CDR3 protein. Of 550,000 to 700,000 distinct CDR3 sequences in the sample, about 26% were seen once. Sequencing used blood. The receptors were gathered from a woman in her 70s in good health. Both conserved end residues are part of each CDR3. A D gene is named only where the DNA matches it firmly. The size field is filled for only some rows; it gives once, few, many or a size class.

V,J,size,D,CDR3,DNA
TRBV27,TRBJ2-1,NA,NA,CASSLFRQGIYNEQFF,TGTGCCAGCAGTCTCTTTCGACAAGGCATCTACAATGAGCAGTTCTTC
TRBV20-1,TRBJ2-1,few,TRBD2,CSARSSGGNEQFF,TGCAGTGCTAGATCTAGCGGGGGCAATGAGCAGTTCTTC
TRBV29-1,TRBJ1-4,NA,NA,CSVVSGAREKLFF,TGCAGCGTGGTATCGGGGGCACGGGAAAAACTGTTTTTT
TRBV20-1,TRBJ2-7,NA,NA,CSASTGGGSLLEQYF,TGCAGTGCCTCAACGGGGGGCGGGAGCCTCCTCGAGCAGTACTTC
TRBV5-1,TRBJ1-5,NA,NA,CASSLETGSQPQHF,TGCGCCAGCAGCTTGGAGACAGGTAGTCAGCCCCAGCATTTT
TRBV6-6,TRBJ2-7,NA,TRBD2,CASSGGVNSYEQYF,TGTGCCAGCTCGGGGGGGGTTAACTCCTACGAGCAGTACTTC
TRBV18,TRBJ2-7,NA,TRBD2,CASSPTSGGLYEQYF,TGTGCCAGCTCACCAACTAGCGGGGGACTCTACGAGCAGTACTTC
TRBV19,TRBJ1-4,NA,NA,CATLPAAYEKLFF,TGTGCCACTCTCCCGGCGGCGTATGAAAAACTGTTTTTT
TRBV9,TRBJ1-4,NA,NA,CASSDSRLPNEKLFF,TGTGCCAGCAGCGATTCCAGGTTACCTAATGAAAAACTGTTTTTT
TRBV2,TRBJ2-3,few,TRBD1,CASSGQGVPDTQYF,TGTGCCAGCAGTGGACAGGGGGTTCCAGATACGCAGTATTTT
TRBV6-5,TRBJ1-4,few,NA,CASKFGGEGDEELFF,TGTGCCAGCAAATTTGGCGGGGAAGGGGATGAAGAACTGTTTTTT
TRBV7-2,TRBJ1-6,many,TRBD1,CASSQGQGGGSPLHF,TGTGCCAGCAGCCAAGGACAAGGGGGCGGTTCACCCCTCCACTTT
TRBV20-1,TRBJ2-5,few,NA,CSARDSWRETQYF,TGCAGTGCCCGGGACTCCTGGAGAGAGACCCAGTACTTC